The present TCR beta chain was sequenced within a study of CD8 T cells in ankylosing spondylitis. TCRdb reprocessed the 5' RACE reads via MiXCR and lists one record per CDR3 protein. The top ten clones hold 4% to 4.5% of a sample with roughly 46,000 distinct CDR3 sequences, about 4% of them seen once. V lost 0 bases and J lost 8; bases outside the gene matches: 12. Germline CDR1 reads SGDLS; CDR2 reads YYNGEE. The CDR3 is 19 amino acids. This clonotype showed up many times. The clonotype was recovered from a female donor with ankylosing spondylitis or in good health (not recorded which). The chain recombines TRBV9 with TRBJ2-1; 15 bases fit TRBD2. Specimen: blood, either unsorted or a sorted T cell fraction (not recorded which). The CDR3 sequence is CASSVEARGTSGGWDEQFF. The DNA for the CDR3 is TGTGCCAGCAGCGTAGAGGCCCGAGGGACTAGCGGGGGGTGGGATGAGCAGTTCTTC.